The present TCR beta chain was sequenced within a study of shared clonotypes between healthy human individuals. Study results and limitations: Clonotype sharing across donors was expected to vary with sequencing depth.

CDR3 length: 17 amino acids. Germline V gene lookup returns CDR1 KGHSH and CDR2 LQKENI. V lost 0 bases and J lost 0, with 11 bases in between. The run depth of the assay was deep. Sequencing was performed with immunoSEQ multiplex PCR; in TCRdb, only in-frame clones are kept and a portion is missing. The table records 950,000 to 1,300,000 clones, roughly 70% of them present only once. With regard to this clone: Its matching antigen is unknown.

Donation came from healthy HIV-negative adults that had no recent acute infections or vaccinations. The donors, all of them Caucasian adults, lived in Nashville, Tennessee. Sequencing input: memory CD4+ T cells sorted from blood. Subset noted: CD45RA-negative fraction. The chain is built from TRBV18 and TRBJ2-2; D is possibly TRBD2 (5 bases). The origin of this receptor is a man between 18 and 35 years old in good health. The CDR3 DNA is TGTGCCAGCTCACCACCGTTTGGAGGCGCGAACACCGGGGAGCTGTTTTTT. This sequence encodes CASSPPFGGANTGELFF.